This T cell receptor beta chain derives from a study of metastatic and nonmetastatic thyroid tumors. Thyroid surgery took place with no prior treatment in any patient. This clone was observed a few times. TCRdb re-called the PCR reads with MiXCR. The table has some 2,500 clones, about 23% seen once. This TCR derives from a male donor with papillary thyroid cancer or a benign thyroid nodule (not recorded which). Some clones in this sample may be carry-over from other donors' samples. Source material: adjacent normal tissue.

The CDR3 nucleotides are TGTGCCATCAGTGAGTCGATAGGCAACACTGAAGCTTTCTTT. Translated: CAISESIGNTEAFF. The J gene is TRBJ1-1, the V gene TRBV10-3; D call uncertain. Germline CDR1 is ENHRY and CDR2 is SYGVKD. The ends were cut back, 0 bases at V and 2 bases at J, with 7 bases in the middle. The CDR3 runs 14 residues.